This TCR beta chain was retrieved from a study of CD8 T cells in ankylosing spondylitis. General study findings and limits: Clones linked with disease were CD8+ and fairly uncommon in the peripheral blood.

With molecular barcodes, quantitative 5'-RACE was used to make the TCR beta libraries. MiXCR was run by TCRdb on the 5' RACE reads, yielding one entry per CDR3 protein. This table holds about 340,000 distinct CDR3 sequences, approximately 15% found once. The CDR3 sequence is 15 residues long. The germline CDR1 and CDR2 sequences are SGHRS and YFSETQ. The germline V and J ends were trimmed by 1 base and 2 bases, with 12 bases remaining between them. A note on this clonotype: Its specificity is not known.

The chain has TRBV5-1 and TRBJ1-2; D is undetermined. Sequenced sample: blood, either unsorted or a sorted T cell fraction (not recorded which). The receptor comes from a male donor with ankylosing spondylitis or in good health (not recorded which). The CDR3 is CASSLQTGENYGYTF. CDR3 nucleotide sequence: TGCGCCAGCAGCTTGCAGACGGGAGAGAACTATGGCTACACCTTC. Supplemented by reference TRBV5-1 and TRBJ1-2, the full variable domain reads KAGVTQTPRYLIKTRGQQVTLSCSPISGHRSVSWYQQTPGQGLQFLFEYFSETQRNKGNFPGRFSGRQFSNSRSEMNVSTLELGDSALYLCASSLQTGENYGYTFGSGTRLTVV.